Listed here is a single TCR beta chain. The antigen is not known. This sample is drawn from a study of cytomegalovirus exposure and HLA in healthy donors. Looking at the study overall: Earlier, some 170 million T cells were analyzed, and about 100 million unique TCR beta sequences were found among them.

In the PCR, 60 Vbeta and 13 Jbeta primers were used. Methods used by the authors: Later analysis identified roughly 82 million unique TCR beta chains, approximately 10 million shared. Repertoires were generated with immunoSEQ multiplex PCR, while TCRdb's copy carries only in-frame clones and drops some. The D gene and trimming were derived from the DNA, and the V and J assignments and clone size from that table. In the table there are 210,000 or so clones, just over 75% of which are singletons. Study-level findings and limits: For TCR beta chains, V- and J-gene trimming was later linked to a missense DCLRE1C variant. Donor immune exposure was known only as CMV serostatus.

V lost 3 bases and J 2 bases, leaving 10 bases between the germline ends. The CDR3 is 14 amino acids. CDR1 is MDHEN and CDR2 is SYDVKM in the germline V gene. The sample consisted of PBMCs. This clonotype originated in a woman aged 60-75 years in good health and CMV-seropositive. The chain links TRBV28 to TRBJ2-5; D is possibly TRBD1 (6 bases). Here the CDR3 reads CASSLQQGQETQYF. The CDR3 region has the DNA TGTGCCAGCAGTTTGCAACAGGGTCAAGAGACCCAGTACTTC.